This TCR beta chain came from a study of blood T cell repertoires in COVID-19. For the study at large: The United States, Italy and Spain supplied acute and convalescent COVID-19 samples. Nucleic acid was either cDNA or gDNA, and it came from T cells, B-cell-depleted T cells, or PBMCs.

V was clipped by 7 bases and J by 8 bases; unmatched bases: 10. Per germline, CDR1 MNHEY and CDR2 SMNVEV (reference sequence). This CDR3 comprises 16 residues. Libraries were prepared by immunoSEQ multiplex PCR; TCRdb keeps only in-frame clonotypes and omits some of them. The table has roughly 320,000 clones, more than 80% seen once. This clonotype was obtained from a woman aged 50 to 60 with COVID-19, enrolled during active disease. The sample taken for sequencing was peripheral blood. The chain couples TRBV27 to TRBJ2-2, with 13 nucleotides matching TRBD2. CDR3: CASTSGLAGVAGELFF. The CDR3 DNA reads as TGTGCCAGCACCTCTGGACTAGCGGGAGTCGCTGGGGAGCTGTTTTTT.